This T cell receptor (beta chain) was retrieved from a study of regulatory and conventional T cells in RAG deficiency (dated by TCRdb to the late 2010s). For the study in its entirety: High-throughput TCR beta sequencing was used to compare the repertoire diversity and composition of Treg, conventional CD4+ and CD8+ T cells between RAG-deficient patients and healthy controls.

Reading the germline V gene gives CDR1 SQVTM and CDR2 ANQGSEA. The CDR3 runs 10 residues from the cysteine to the phenylalanine. Only the CDR3 region is kept as DNA, spanning 30 bases read in frame from base 1. Trimming at the junction amounts to 7 bases on V and 5 bases on J, and the germline ends lie 9 bases apart. Several healthy control donors were used as the comparison group for repertoire analyses. Before genomic DNA extraction, CD8+ T cells without CD4 were isolated from blood. Receptor libraries were prepared by the immunoSEQ multiplex PCR assay. Genomic DNA from the sorted T-cell subsets was used to amplify rearranged TCR beta chain products, which were then sequenced. As for the original processing: Repertoire diversity of productive TCR beta rearrangements was quantified using Shannon entropy and Simpson indices. Clonal expansion was assessed using the summed frequency of the 100 most abundant productive TCR beta clonotypes among total reads. The TRB repertoires were evaluated with a self-reactivity index based on amino acid usage at CDR3beta positions 6 and 7. Two-way ANOVA was applied to the repertoire analyses, whereas Student t or Mann-Whitney tests were applied to the flow cytometric analyses. Held by TCRdb, this immuneACCESS table contains in-frame sequences only and omits some clones. Under half of the omission traces to an unresolved V gene where checked; the cause of the rest is unknown. D and trimming were read from the DNA, whereas the V and J calls and clone size are those reported in that table. The sample table contains fewer than 35,000 clones; only one count was recorded for approximately 90% of them. The leading ten clones occupy 5.4% of the sample.

What the work shows at the level of the full study, not this receptor alone: Compared with controls, Omenn syndrome and CID/AS patients had about 97-fold fewer unique TCR beta sequences in Treg cells, whereas the reduction in the other subsets was around 9.1-fold. Compared with control T-cell subpopulations, the RAG-deficient patients had markedly lower Shannon entropy and higher Simpson indices. Some T-cell subset analyses were not done for some subjects. Shorter CDR3 lengths were found in all patient T-cell subsets, and >75% Treg-Tconv repertoire overlap at nucleotide and amino acid level was observed in Omenn syndrome patients. The CD25-high CD127-low cells sorted from Omenn syndrome patients may be peripherally activated cells rather than true Treg cells.

To note about this clone: What antigen it recognizes has not been identified. No base-level quality is on record; no much larger clone is a single base apart. The same CDR3 is also encoded by other DNA sequences in this sample.

This same sample was also part of a study on regulatory T cells. As that second paper reports: For the multiplex PCR, 52 forward TRBV primers and 13 reverse TRBJ primers were used, and amplification bias was corrected with both assay-based and computational methods. In patients, repertoires had restricted unique TRB V-J pairs and skewed V and J gene usage, with regulatory T cells showing the most marked changes. The study compared T-cell receptor beta repertoires of sorted regulatory, conventional CD4+ and CD8+ T cells in CD3G-deficient patients with those in healthy controls. Ficoll density separation was used to isolate peripheral blood mononuclear cells. A FACSAria cell sorter was used to isolate CD3+ CD8+ CD4- T cells. Rearranged TRB loci were amplified from genomic DNA by multiplex PCR within the immunoSEQ assay. TRB amplicons were sequenced on an Illumina HiSeq platform. Custom algorithms error-filtered the raw sequences and aligned them to reference gene sequences, after which the immunoSEQ online tools were used for analysis. Frequencies of productive and nonproductive TRB rearrangements were assessed among unique sequences as well as among total sequences. Groups were compared by t tests, Mann-Whitney tests or two-way ANOVA performed in Prism software.

The material sequenced was CD8+ T cells sorted from blood. This clonotype was sampled from a human donor in good health. The chain is made from TRBV29-1 and TRBJ2-7, with no reliable assignment of the D segment. CDR3 region: CSDSLDEQYF. The DNA sequence follows: TGCAGCGATTCGCTGGACGAGCAGTACTTC.